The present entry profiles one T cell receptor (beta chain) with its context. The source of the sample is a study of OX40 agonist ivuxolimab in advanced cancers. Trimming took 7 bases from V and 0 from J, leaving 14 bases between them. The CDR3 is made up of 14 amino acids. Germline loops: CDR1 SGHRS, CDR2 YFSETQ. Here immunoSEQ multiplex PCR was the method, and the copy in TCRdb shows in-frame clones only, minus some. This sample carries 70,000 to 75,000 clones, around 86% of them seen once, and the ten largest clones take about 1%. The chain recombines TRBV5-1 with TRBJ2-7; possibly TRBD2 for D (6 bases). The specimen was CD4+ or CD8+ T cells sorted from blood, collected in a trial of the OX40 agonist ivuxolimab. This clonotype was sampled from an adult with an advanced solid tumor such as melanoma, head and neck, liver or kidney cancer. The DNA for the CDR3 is TGCGCCAGCTCGGGAGACTCCAGCTCCTACGAGCAGTACTTC. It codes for CASSGDSSSYEQYF. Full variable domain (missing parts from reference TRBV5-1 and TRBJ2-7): KAGVTQTPRYLIKTRGQQVTLSCSPISGHRSVSWYQQTPGQGLQFLFEYFSETQRNKGNFPGRFSGRQFSNSRSEMNVSTLELGDSALYLCASSGDSSSYEQYFGPGTRLTVT.